The present entry profiles one T cell receptor (beta chain) with its context. Original data processing: Amplified reference gene primers provided the basis for estimating nucleated cell counts. Here immunoSEQ multiplex PCR was the method, and the copy in TCRdb shows in-frame clones only, minus some. The V and J calls and clone size were taken over from that table, and D and trimming were inferred from the DNA. The repertoire holds 250,000 or so clones, with around four fifths as singletons. The record originates from a study of blood T cell repertoires in COVID-19. As for the study in general: Some COVID-19 samples were acute and others convalescent; all came from the United States, Italy and Spain. The cDNA or gDNA used as material had been derived from T cells, B-cell-depleted T cells, or PBMCs.

V was trimmed by 7 bases and J by 7 bases, leaving 17 bases between them. The CDR3 loop spans 15 amino acids. CDR1 is MNHEY, CDR2 SVGAGI, per germline. This receptor was taken from a man younger than 40 who had recovered from COVID-19. The rearrangement uses TRBV6-5 and TRBJ1-6, with unresolved D. Sequencing was done on a sample of peripheral blood. The CDR3, as DNA: TGTGCCAGCAATCTAGGAGGGCGGAAGAATTCACCCCTCCACTTT. This codes for CASNLGGRKNSPLHF.